This T cell receptor beta chain comes out of a study of neurological immune-mediated disorders. Overall study findings and caveats: Patients with HTLV-1-associated myelopathy had the highest level of TCR clonal expansion, whereas patients with multiple sclerosis had the lowest level, falling beneath the level found in healthy controls.

Via MiXCR, TCRdb re-called the 5' RACE reads, giving one row per CDR3 protein. The sample lists tens of thousands of distinct CDR3 sequences, 15% to 20% occurring once. V lost 7 bases to trimming and J lost 4 bases, with 0 bases between them. The CDR3 is 9 residues long. From germline, CDR1 is SGHKS and CDR2 YYEKEE (reference sequence). This clonotype was found many times. What it binds is unknown. The chain carries TRBV5-5 and TRBJ2-1; D is undetermined. The clonotype was recovered from a woman between 40 and 50 years old in good health. The sequencing sample was made of PBMCs. The CDR3 bases are TGTGCCAGCTACAATGAGCAGTTCTTC. Amino acid sequence: CASYNEQFF.